The present entry profiles one T cell receptor (beta chain) with its context. Its specificity is unknown. This specimen comes from a study of vaccination effects on CD4 cells after COVID-19. Overall study findings and caveats: Healthy vaccinees showed cross-reactivity with common cold coronaviruses in only 1 of 255 vaccine-induced clones. Convalescent patients in the study were few, and early post-infection timepoints were absent.

Assay used: immunoSEQ multiplex PCR; TCRdb lists only in-frame clones, some missing. This table has under 65,000 clones, around 80% appearing once. Under the ViraFEST assay, PBMC were stimulated with viral peptide pools so that antigen-specific CD4+ T cells expanded. Sequencing was performed afterwards. After around ten days in culture, the CD4+ T cells were isolated. According to the study, vaccine recipients showed no prior SARS-CoV-2 infection and negative nucleocapsid antibodies. Approximately 2.2 million PBMC per well received approximately 10 IU/ml IL-2 and 9 to 10 ug/ml peptides in culture. The source material was CD4+ T cells from PBMCs cultured with HCoV-229E spike peptides, sampled before COVID-19 vaccination. The TCR comes from a human donor who received a COVID-19 vaccine.

The CDR3 DNA reads TGTGCCACGGGACAGGGCGCAGATACGCAGTATTTT. Translating it yields CATGQGADTQYF. The genes are TRBV10-3 and TRBJ2-3; TRBD1 matches 9 bases. There are 12 residues in the CDR3. V lost 10 bases to trimming and J lost 4 bases; unmatched junction nucleotides: 3. Germline V gene data show CDR1 as ENHRY and CDR2 as SYGVKD.